The 18 T cell receptor beta chains presented below share a single source sample, sequenced in a study of identifying expanded T cells in peripheral blood. The table came from immunoSEQ multiplex PCR; TCRdb's copy has only in-frame clones and leaves some out. There are 75,000 to 95,000 clones in the sample; about 85% occur only once, and 4% to 5.5% lies in the top ten. Sequencing used blood. The source is a person aged 18 to 69 in good health.

V gene TRBV10-2 combines with J gene TRBJ2-7, with 8 nucleotides matching TRBD2. V gave up 4 bases and J gave up 4 bases; unmatched junction bases: 6. Germline loops: CDR1 WSHSY, CDR2 SAAADI. The CDR3 is made up of 14 amino acids. The CDR3 protein is CASSARGGIYEQYF. CDR3 DNA sequence: TGCGCCAGCAGTGCTCGGGGGGGAATTTACGAGCAGTACTTC.

The chain is built from TRBV10-3 and TRBJ2-7, with D possibly TRBD1 on 7 matching bases. The germline V gene has CDR1 ENHRY and CDR2 SYGVKD. The CDR3 is made up of 11 amino acids. The germline V and J ends were trimmed by 10 bases and 6 bases, with 13 bases remaining between them. CDR3 loop: CASRGAAEQYF. The DNA for the CDR3 is TGTGCCAGCAGGGGGGCCGCCGAGCAGTACTTC.

The chain combines TRBV18 with TRBJ1-3; D is ambiguous. Trimming took off 1 base at V and 4 bases at J, with 8 bases between the two ends. CDR3 size: 14 residues. Germline V gene sequence: CDR1 KGHSH, CDR2 LQKENI. CDR3 sequence reads: CASSPQGSGNTIYF. The DNA of the CDR3 is TGTGCCAGCTCACCACAGGGTTCAGGAAACACCATATATTTT.

The V gene is TRBV6-1, the J gene TRBJ1-1, with 8 nucleotides matching TRBD1. There are 13 residues in the CDR3. Germline values: CDR1 MNHNS, CDR2 SASEGT. V dropped 3 bases and J dropped 12; count of bases not matched to a gene: 9. The CDR3 reads CASSDRQGYRPFF. The CDR3 DNA sequence: TGTGCCAGCAGTGACCGACAGGGGTATAGGCCTTTCTTT.

The chain is built from TRBV7-7 and TRBJ1-5, with D maybe TRBD1 (6 bases). From germline, CDR1 is SSHAT and CDR2 FNYEAQ (reference sequence). V gave up 6 bases and J gave up 4 bases, with 10 bases separating them. The CDR3 spans 13 residues. The CDR3 reads CASSYRENQPQHF. The DNA for the CDR3 is TGTGCCAGCAGTTACAGGGAGAATCAGCCCCAGCATTTT. Drawing the rest from reference TRBV7-7 and TRBJ1-5, the complete variable domain is GAGVSQSPRYKVTKRGQDVTLRCDPISSHATLYWYQQALGQGPEFLTYFNYEAQPDKSGLPSDRFSAERPEGSISTLTIQRTEQRDSAMYRCASSYRENQPQHFGDGTRLSIL.

This chain links TRBV19 with TRBJ2-7, with 11 nucleotides matching TRBD1. Germline V gene data show CDR1 as LNHDA and CDR2 as SQIVND (reference sequence). Unmatched junction bases numbered 3, after V lost 1 base and J lost 7 bases. The CDR3 runs 14 residues. The CDR3 reads CASSIVDRGHEQYF. Here the CDR3 DNA reads TGTGCCAGTAGTATAGTGGACAGGGGGCATGAGCAGTACTTC.

V and J are TRBV11-2 and TRBJ2-2; D gene unclear. Germline V gives CDR1 SGHAT, CDR2 FQNNGV. The CDR3 loop spans 15 amino acids. V lost 7 bases to trimming and J lost 3 bases, with 15 bases between them. DNA for the CDR3: TGTGCCAGCAAAGGGAACCACCTCCACACCGGGGAGCTGTTTTTT. This codes for CASKGNHLHTGELFF.

The chain combines TRBV5-1 with TRBJ2-2, with D uncertain. CDR1 is SGHRS and CDR2 is YFSETQ in the germline V gene. The V end was cut by 0 bases, the J end by 6 bases, with 9 bases between. The CDR3 consists of 14 residues. The CDR3 is CASSLGQVAGELFF. CDR3 in DNA: TGCGCCAGCAGCTTGGGTCAGGTAGCCGGGGAGCTGTTTTTT.

The chain has TRBV7-2 and TRBJ1-5; TRBD1 agrees at 10 bases. Trimming cost V 1 base and J 2 bases; bases outside gene matches: 2. CDR1 and CDR2 (germline): SGHTA, FQGNSA. CDR3 length: 16 amino acids. CDR3 amino acids: CASSLDGTGGNQPQHF. The CDR3, as DNA: TGTGCCAGCAGCTTAGATGGGACAGGGGGCAATCAGCCCCAGCATTTT. The full variable domain, its missing parts supplied by reference TRBV7-2 and TRBJ1-5, is GAGVSQSPSNKVTEKGKDVELRCDPISGHTALYWYRQSLGQGLEFLIYFQGNSAPDKSGLPSDRFSAERTGGSVSTLTIQRTQQEDSAVYLCASSLDGTGGNQPQHFGDGTRLSIL.

In this sample, this clone turned up once. This chain joins TRBV5-1 and TRBJ1-6, with a tentative D call TRBD1 (5 bases). There are 18 residues in the CDR3. Germline V lookup: CDR1 SGHRS, CDR2 YFSETQ. Trimming cost V 0 bases and J 0 bases, with 13 bases left between them. The CDR3 sequence is CASSLAGGEGSYNSPLHF. The CDR3 coding sequence is TGCGCCAGCAGCTTGGCTGGGGGTGAGGGCTCCTATAATTCACCCCTCCACTTT.

V and J are TRBV5-1 and TRBJ1-6; tentatively, D is TRBD1 (5 bases). Trimming cost V 0 bases and J 10 bases, with 14 bases left between them. In germline, CDR1 is SGHRS, CDR2 YFSETQ. The CDR3 extends over 15 amino acids. The DNA of the CDR3 is TGCGCCAGCAGCTTGGTTGGGGGAGAGCGGTCACCCCTCCACTTT. Translation: CASSLVGGERSPLHF. Drawing the rest from reference TRBV5-1 and TRBJ1-6, the complete variable domain is KAGVTQTPRYLIKTRGQQVTLSCSPISGHRSVSWYQQTPGQGLQFLFEYFSETQRNKGNFPGRFSGRQFSNSRSEMNVSTLELGDSALYLCASSLVGGERSPLHFGNGTRLTVT.

This clone was observed once. This chain's CDR3 is CASSLWTGAEAFF. Here the CDR3 DNA reads TGTGCCAGCAGCTTATGGACAGGGGCTGAAGCTTTCTTT. The rearrangement joins TRBV7-2 to TRBJ1-1; 9 nucleotides align to TRBD1. V gave up 2 bases and J gave up 6 bases; unmatched junction bases: 1. The CDR3 is 13 residues long. Looked up from germline, CDR1 is SGHTA and CDR2 is FQGNSA.

This clone came up a few times. The chain employs TRBV28 and TRBJ1-5; 8 nucleotides line up with TRBD1. Looked up from germline, CDR1 is MDHEN and CDR2 is SYDVKM. The CDR3 extends over 16 amino acids. With 5 bases clipped from V and 2 bases from J, the junction kept 8 bases outside the gene matches. The CDR3 region is CASSVQGATGNQPQHF. The CDR3 bases are TGTGCCAGCAGTGTTCAGGGGGCGACTGGCAATCAGCCCCAGCATTTT.

V and J are TRBV18 and TRBJ2-7; D uncertain. Germline V lookup: CDR1 KGHSH, CDR2 LQKENI. The V end lost 3 bases, the J end lost 4 bases, and 13 bases lay between the germline ends. CDR3 length: 14 amino acids. CDR3 DNA: TGTGCCAGCTCACCCCCTCGTCCCGCTTACGAGCAGTACTTC. This gives the protein CASSPPRPAYEQYF.

V and J are TRBV9 and TRBJ2-1; D perhaps matches TRBD1 (5 bases). Germline assignment: CDR1 SGDLS and CDR2 YYNGEE. The CDR3 covers 16 residues. The V and J ends lost 0 bases and 4 bases respectively, with 14 bases between them. This CDR3 is CASSVGGGYGYNEQFF. The CDR3 DNA follows: TGTGCCAGCAGCGTAGGGGGCGGTTACGGATACAATGAGCAGTTCTTC. The full variable domain, in which reference TRBV9 and TRBJ2-1 provide the parts outside the CDR3, is DSGVTQTPKHLITATGQRVTLRCSPRSGDLSVYWYQQSLDQGLQFLIQYYNGEERAKGNILERFSAQQFPDLHSELNLSSLELGDSALYFCASSVGGGYGYNEQFFGPGTRLTVL.

J is TRBJ1-5 and V is TRBV19; D may be TRBD1 (5 bases). With 1 base removed from V and 0 bases from J, the gap between germline ends came to 16 bases. CDR3 size: 18 residues. The germline gives CDR1 LNHDA, CDR2 SQIVND (reference sequence). The CDR3 nucleotides read TGTGCCAGTAGTATAGGCCGTGGCAGGGACGTTAGCAATCAGCCCCAGCATTTT. This codes for CASSIGRGRDVSNQPQHF. Full variable domain (rest looked up from reference TRBV19 and TRBJ1-5): DGGITQSPKYLFRKEGQNVTLSCEQNLNHDAMYWYRQDPGQGLRLIYYSQIVNDFQKGDIAEGYSVSREKKESFPLTVTSAQKNPTAFYLCASSIGRGRDVSNQPQHFGDGTRLSIL.

V and J are TRBV9 and TRBJ2-7; D unclear. Per the germline V gene, CDR1 is SGDLS and CDR2 is YYNGEE. The germline V and J ends were trimmed by 4 bases and 2 bases, with 13 bases remaining between them. The length of the CDR3 is 14 residues. The CDR3 region is CASSPQVITYEQYF. CDR3 in DNA: TGTGCCAGCAGCCCTCAGGTGATTACCTACGAGCAGTACTTC.

This chain connects TRBV2 to TRBJ1-1; D perhaps matches TRBD1 (6 bases). Between the trimmed V and J ends, which lost 10 bases and 7 bases, there was a span of 16 bases. Per germline, CDR1 SNHLY and CDR2 FYNNEI. The CDR3 contains 12 residues. The CDR3 region is CATPDSNYEAFF. The CDR3, as DNA: TGTGCCACTCCGGACAGCAACTATGAAGCTTTCTTT.